This TCR beta chain was profiled in a study of blood T cell repertoires in COVID-19 (dated by TCRdb to about 2020). Some background on the complete study: Samples from collaborators originated in the United States, Italy and Spain and spanned both the acute and convalescent phases of COVID-19. The repertoires were released in a freely available public database intended as a resource for research on the immune response to SARS-CoV-2. Where HLA class I and class II types were available, the types were taken from metadata supplied by the sample provider, not from assay-based typing. The samples were drawn from two sources: the first 160 participants of the ongoing ImmuneRACE study, and 950 to 1,500 subjects contributed by 6 global collaborators. Nearly every sample came with metadata listing a de-identified subject ID, COVID-19 status, age in years and sex. The prospective study material was composed of cDNA or gDNA derived from T cells, B-cell-depleted T cells, or PBMCs. Subjects who had been exposed to COVID-19, were actively infected with it, or had recovered from it provided the deeply sampled blood TCRbeta repertoires that made up the dataset. What the research found in general, with its limitations: How much clinical and demographic metadata was included differed by source and by participant, and the metadata was provided uncurated.

The immunoSEQ Assay, a bias-controlled multiplex PCR, was used to amplify TCRbeta CDR3 regions from genomic DNA. Regarding the original processing steps: The number of nucleated cells in each sample was estimated from the amplification of reference gene primers within the assay. To quantify the absolute abundance of each unique TCRbeta CDR3 rearrangement, sequence reads were collapsed and filtered. For each sample, productive Simpson clonality was calculated by taking the square root of Simpson's diversity index across productive rearrangements. Imported from immuneACCESS, the table was reduced by TCRdb to in-frame sequences with V and J called. These copies leave out some clones; in studies compared against another copy, an unresolved V gene accounts for under half, and the cause of the remainder is not known. V and J calls and clone size are copied from that table; D and trimming were computed from the DNA. A total of 42,000 or so clones appear in this sample, roughly 90% of them only once. The top ten clonotypes cover 2.4% of the sample.

Taken from cysteine to phenylalanine, the CDR3 has 14 residues. Of all the DNA, just the CDR3 is kept, 42 bases in frame from base 1. CDR1 and CDR2 are read off the germline V gene as MNHEY and SVGAGI. At the junction V is shortened by 8 bases and J by 0 bases, with 11 bases in between. The sample holds one count of this clone. Which antigen it targets is not known. Per-base qualities were not stored, and no clone one base away is much larger. Whole blood was collected in K2EDTA tubes by collaborating institutions according to the institutions' own protocols. Collaborator samples were shipped for TCRbeta analysis as frozen whole blood, isolated PBMCs, or DNA extracted from either sample type.

The V gene is TRBV6-5 and the J gene is TRBJ2-1; a tentative D match to TRBD1 spans 6 bases. This clonotype was obtained from a human donor in a cohort sampled during active COVID-19. The sample comprised peripheral blood. In nucleotides, the sequence is TGTGCCAGCGTTAGGGGGAGCTCCTACAATGAGCAGTTCTTC. This codes for CASVRGSSYNEQFF.